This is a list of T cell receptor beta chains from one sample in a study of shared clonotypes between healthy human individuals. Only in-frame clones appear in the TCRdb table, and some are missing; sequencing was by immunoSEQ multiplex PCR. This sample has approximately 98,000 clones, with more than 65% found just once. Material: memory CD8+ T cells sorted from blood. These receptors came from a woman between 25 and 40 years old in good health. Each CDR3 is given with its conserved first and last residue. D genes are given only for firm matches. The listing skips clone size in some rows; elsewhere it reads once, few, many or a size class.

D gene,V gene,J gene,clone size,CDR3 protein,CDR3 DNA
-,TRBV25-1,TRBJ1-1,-,CASSDENTEAFF,TGTGCCAGCAGTGACGAGAACACTGAGGCTTTCTTT
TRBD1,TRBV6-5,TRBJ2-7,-,CASSYEGARYEQYF,TGTGCCAGCAGTTACGAGGGGGCTAGGTACGAGCAGTACTTC
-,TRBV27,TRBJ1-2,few,CASSSSTGYGYTF,TGTGCCAGCAGTTCCTCGACCGGATATGGCTACACCTTC
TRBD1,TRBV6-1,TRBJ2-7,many,CASSEEGTVYEQYF,TGTGCCAGCAGTGAAGAGGGGACAGTCTACGAGCAGTACTTC
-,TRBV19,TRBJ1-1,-,CASRRGGNTEAFF,TGTGCCAGTAGGAGGGGGGGAAACACTGAAGCTTTCTTT
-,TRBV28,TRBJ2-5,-,CASSLWDWTQYF,TGTGCCAGCAGTTTATGGGATTGGACCCAGTACTTC
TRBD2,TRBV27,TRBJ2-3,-,CASSFSGSSDTQYF,TGTGCCAGCAGTTTTAGCGGGAGCTCAGATACGCAGTATTTT
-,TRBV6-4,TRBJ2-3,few,CASSDSISGTDTQYF,TGTGCCAGCAGTGACTCGATCTCTGGGACAGATACGCAGTATTTT
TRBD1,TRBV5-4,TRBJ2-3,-,CASSQDTGTGPDTQYF,TGTGCCAGCAGCCAAGATACCGGGACAGGGCCAGATACGCAGTATTTT
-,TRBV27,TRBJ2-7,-,CASSPTQGLGEQYF,TGTGCCAGCAGTCCGACACAGGGTTTAGGGGAGCAGTACTTC
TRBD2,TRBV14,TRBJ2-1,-,CASSHMYGGGQVNEQFF,TGTGCCAGCAGCCATATGTATGGGGGAGGGCAGGTCAATGAGCAGTTCTTC
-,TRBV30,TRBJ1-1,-,CAWSRALRGSTEAFF,TGTGCCTGGAGTCGCGCGCTTAGGGGATCCACTGAAGCTTTCTTT
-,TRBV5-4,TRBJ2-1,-,CASSLVRGGYNEQFF,TGTGCCAGCAGCTTGGTCAGGGGTGGCTACAATGAGCAGTTCTTC
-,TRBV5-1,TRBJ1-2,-,CASTWGNYGYTF,TGCGCCAGCACTTGGGGAAACTATGGCTACACCTTC
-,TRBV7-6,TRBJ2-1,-,CASSEQAGQRANNEQFF,TGTGCCAGCAGCGAGCAAGCGGGACAGAGAGCAAACAATGAGCAGTTCTTC
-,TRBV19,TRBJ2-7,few,CASSIDNYEQYF,TGTGCCAGTAGTATCGACAACTACGAGCAGTACTTC
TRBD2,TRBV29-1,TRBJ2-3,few,CSVKTSGSESDTQYF,TGCAGCGTCAAAACTAGCGGGAGTGAGTCAGATACGCAGTATTTT
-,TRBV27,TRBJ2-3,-,CATYRGSQYF,TGTGCCACTTATCGGGGCTCGCAGTATTTT
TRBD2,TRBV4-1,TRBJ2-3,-,CASSQDRVWTRISPSTDTQYF,TGCGCCAGCAGCCAAGATAGAGTTTGGACTAGAATTTCCCCTAGCACAGATACGCAGTATTTT
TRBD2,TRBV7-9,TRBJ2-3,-,CASSLLAGGPVDTQYF,TGTGCCAGCAGCTTACTTGCGGGAGGGCCGGTAGATACGCAGTATTTT
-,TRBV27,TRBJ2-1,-,CASSLSRASPEQFF,TGTGCCAGCAGTTTATCGAGGGCTAGTCCTGAGCAGTTCTTC
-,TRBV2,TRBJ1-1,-,CASSEGQGVTEAFF,TGTGCCAGCAGTGAAGGGCAGGGTGTCACTGAAGCTTTCTTT
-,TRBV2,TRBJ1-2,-,CAPRGYGYTF,TGTGCCCCCCGCGGGTATGGCTACACCTTC
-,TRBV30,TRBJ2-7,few,CAWSVGSYEQYF,TGTGCCTGGAGTGTAGGCTCCTACGAGCAGTACTTC
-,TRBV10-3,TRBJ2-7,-,CAISESPGGAYEQYF,TGTGCCATCAGTGAGTCGCCGGGGGGCGCCTACGAGCAGTACTTC
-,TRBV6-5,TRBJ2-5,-,CASSPRQGGEETQYF,TGTGCCAGCAGCCCCCGACAGGGAGGTGAGGAGACCCAGTACTTC
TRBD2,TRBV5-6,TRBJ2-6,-,CASTPRGALTGANVLTF,TGTGCCAGCACCCCGCGGGGGGCGCTAACTGGGGCCAACGTCCTGACTTTC
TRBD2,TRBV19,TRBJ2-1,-,CASSTGTTNEQFF,TGTGCCAGTAGTACCGGGACTACGAATGAGCAGTTCTTC
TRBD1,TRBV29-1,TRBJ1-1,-,CSVATGESTEAFF,TGCAGCGTTGCGACAGGGGAAAGCACTGAAGCTTTCTTT
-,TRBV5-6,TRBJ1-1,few,CASSLGGDDTEAFF,TGTGCCAGCAGCTTAGGAGGGGATGACACTGAAGCTTTCTTT
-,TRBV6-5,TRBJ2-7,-,CASSQLRSKPYEQYF,TGTGCCAGCAGCCAGTTGAGGTCCAAACCCTACGAGCAGTACTTC
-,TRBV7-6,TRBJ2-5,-,CASSLLPLDETQYF,TGTGCCAGCAGCTTATTACCGTTAGATGAGACCCAGTACTTC
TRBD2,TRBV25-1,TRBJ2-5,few,CASSRRENQETQYF,TGTGCCAGCAGTCGGCGGGAGAATCAAGAGACCCAGTACTTC
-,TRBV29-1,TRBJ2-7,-,CSVEDEELGPTEQYF,TGCAGCGTTGAAGACGAGGAGCTGGGGCCGACCGAGCAGTACTTC
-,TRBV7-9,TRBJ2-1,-,CASSFRAGRQGEQFF,TGTGCCAGCAGCTTTCGGGCGGGCCGGCAGGGTGAGCAGTTCTTC
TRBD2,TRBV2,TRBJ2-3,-,CASNPLAGRADTQYF,TGTGCCAGCAATCCCCTAGCGGGAAGAGCAGATACGCAGTATTTT
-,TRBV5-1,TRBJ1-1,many,CASSLTRRRENTEAFF,TGCGCCAGCAGCTTGACTCGCCGCAGGGAGAACACTGAAGCTTTCTTT
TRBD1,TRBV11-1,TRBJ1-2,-,CASSFGQGHYGYTF,TGTGCCAGCAGTTTCGGACAGGGGCACTATGGCTACACCTTC
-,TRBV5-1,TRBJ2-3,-,CASSPTTLESGTDTQYF,TGCGCCAGCAGTCCGACAACTCTGGAGTCGGGGACAGATACGCAGTATTTT
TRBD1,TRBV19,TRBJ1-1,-,CASSLGTGVTEAFF,TGTGCCAGTAGCTTGGGGACAGGGGTCACTGAAGCTTTCTTT
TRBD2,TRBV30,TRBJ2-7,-,CAWSVGTSDYEQYF,TGTGCCTGGAGTGTAGGGACTAGCGACTACGAGCAGTACTTC
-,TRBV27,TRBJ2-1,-,CASSSALISGPGYNEQFF,TGTGCCAGCAGTTCCGCGTTGATTAGCGGTCCCGGTTACAATGAGCAGTTCTTC
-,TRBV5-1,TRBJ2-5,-,CASSPGWGAQETQYF,TGCGCCAGCAGCCCGGGGTGGGGGGCACAAGAGACCCAGTACTTC
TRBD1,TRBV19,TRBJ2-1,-,CASSMGQGEGEQFF,TGTGCCAGTAGTATGGGACAGGGGGAAGGGGAGCAGTTCTTC
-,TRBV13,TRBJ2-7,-,CASSLSSYEQYF,TGTGCCAGCAGCCTCAGCTCCTACGAGCAGTACTTC
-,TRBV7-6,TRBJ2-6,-,CASSGLESSGANVLTF,TGTGCCAGCAGCGGACTCGAGAGCTCTGGGGCCAACGTCCTGACTTTC
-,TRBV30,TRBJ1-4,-,CAWGPGTGSEKLFF,TGTGCCTGGGGTCCCGGGACCGGGAGTGAAAAACTGTTTTTT
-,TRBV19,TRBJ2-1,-,CASRNGLGGRNEQFF,TGTGCCAGTAGGAACGGACTAGGGGGGCGCAATGAGCAGTTCTTC
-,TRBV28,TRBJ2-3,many,CASSFRGELADTQYF,TGTGCCAGCAGTTTTAGGGGGGAGCTCGCAGATACGCAGTATTTT
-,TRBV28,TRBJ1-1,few,CASSPHKGERTEAFF,TGTGCCAGCAGTCCCCATAAGGGGGAGCGCACTGAAGCTTTCTTT
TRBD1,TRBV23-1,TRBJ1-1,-,CASSPGMSGTGDMNTEAFF,TGCGCCAGCAGCCCTGGGATGTCCGGGACAGGGGACATGAACACTGAAGCTTTCTTT